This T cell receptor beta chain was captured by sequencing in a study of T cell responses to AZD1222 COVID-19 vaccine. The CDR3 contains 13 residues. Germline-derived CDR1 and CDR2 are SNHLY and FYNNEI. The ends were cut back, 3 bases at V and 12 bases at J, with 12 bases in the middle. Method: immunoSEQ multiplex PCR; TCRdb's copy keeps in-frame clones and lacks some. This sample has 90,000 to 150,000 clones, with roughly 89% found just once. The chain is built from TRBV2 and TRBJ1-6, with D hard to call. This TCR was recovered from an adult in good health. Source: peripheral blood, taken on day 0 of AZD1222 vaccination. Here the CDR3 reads CASSESGYGPLHF. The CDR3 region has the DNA TGTGCCAGCAGTGAGTCGGGTTATGGACCCCTCCACTTT.